These 27 T cell receptor beta chains share one sample of origin, sequenced in a study of blood T cell repertoires in COVID-19. This table comes from immunoSEQ multiplex PCR, and its TCRdb copy is limited to in-frame clones, with some not included. Among some 110,000 clones listed, about 88% were seen once. The specimen sequenced was peripheral blood. All receptors come from a man in his forties with acute or convalescent COVID-19.

J is TRBJ1-6 and V is TRBV15, with unresolved D. Trimming pared 0 bases from V and 0 bases from J, leaving 9 bases between. The V gene's germline CDR1 is LNHNV and CDR2 YYDKDF (reference sequence). This CDR3 is 17 amino acids long. In DNA form, the CDR3 reads TGTGCCACCAGCAGAGACGGGAGGATCTCCTATAATTCACCCCTCCACTTT. Protein product: CATSRDGRISYNSPLHF.

The chain joins TRBV28 to TRBJ1-1; the match to TRBD1 covers 7 bases. Trimming cost V 1 base and J 12 bases; bases outside gene matches: 8. Germline V gene data show CDR1 as MDHEN and CDR2 as SYDVKM. The CDR3 extends over 13 amino acids. CDR3: CASSLYRQGEPFF. The CDR3, as DNA: TGTGCCAGCAGTTTATACCGACAGGGAGAACCTTTCTTT.

The chain combines TRBV2 with TRBJ1-6, with a tentative D call TRBD1 (6 bases). This CDR3 has 15 residues. Looked up from germline, CDR1 is SNHLY and CDR2 is FYNNEI. Trimming removed 7 bases from V and 9 bases from J, with 19 bases in between. The CDR3, as DNA: TGTGCCAGCAACGGACAGCGGTCCGTGGGTTCACCCCTCCACTTT. This gives the protein CASNGQRSVGSPLHF. Based on the CDR3 plus reference TRBV2 and TRBJ1-6, the full variable domain is EPEVTQTPSHQVTQMGQEVILRCVPISNHLYFYWYRQILGQKVEFLVSFYNNEISEKSEIFDDQFSVERPDGSNFTLKIRSTKLEDSAMYFCASNGQRSVGSPLHFGNGTRLTVT.

The chain carries TRBV7-2 and TRBJ2-1, with TRBD2 matching 8 bases. V trimming: 5 bases; J trimming: 8 bases; junction bases outside the gene matches: 8. CDR3 length: 14 amino acids. The germline gives CDR1 SGHTA, CDR2 FQGNSA. The CDR3 region has the DNA TGTGCCAGCAGCCCGGGACTAGTAGTCGATGAGCAGTTCTTC. Translation gives CASSPGLVVDEQFF.

The chain joins TRBV5-1 to TRBJ2-3; tentative D call: TRBD2 (5 bases). CDR3 size: 15 residues. Germline CDR1 SGHRS, CDR2 YFSETQ. V was clipped by 0 bases and J by 1 base, with 9 bases between them. The CDR3 sequence: CASSLGGSGTDTQYF. The CDR3 DNA sequence: TGCGCCAGCAGCTTGGGGGGTAGCGGCACAGATACGCAGTATTTT.

In this sample, this clone turned up once. The rearrangement joins TRBV15 to TRBJ2-2; a possible D gene is TRBD2 (6 bases). Germline-derived CDR1 and CDR2 are LNHNV and YYDKDF (reference sequence). CDR3 length: 16 amino acids. Between the trimmed V and J ends, which lost 0 bases and 5 bases, there was a span of 13 bases. CDR3 in DNA: TGTGCCACCAGCAGAGATACGCTAGCGAGTACCGGGGAGCTGTTTTTT. This codes for CATSRDTLASTGELFF.

The rearrangement uses TRBV11-2 and TRBJ2-5; D gene unclear. The CDR3 has 13 amino acids. Germline V gene data show CDR1 as SGHAT and CDR2 as FQNNGV. V shed 1 base and J shed 5 bases, with 8 bases lying between them. Written as DNA, the CDR3 is TGTGCCAGCAGCTTAGGAGTTAGTGAGACCCAGTACTTC. It yields the protein CASSLGVSETQYF.

V is TRBV5-1 and J is TRBJ2-5; D gene unclear. V was cut by 1 base and J by 0 bases, with 13 bases left in between. The CDR3 is 16 amino acids. Germline CDR1 reads SGHRS; CDR2 reads YFSETQ. The CDR3 loop is CASSLNLRADQETQYF. The CDR3 DNA sequence: TGCGCCAGCAGCTTGAACCTACGCGCGGACCAAGAGACCCAGTACTTC.

The V and J genes are TRBV4-1 and TRBJ2-1; 8 bases match TRBD2. Unmatched junction bases numbered 8, after V lost 0 bases and J lost 7 bases. Germline lookup yields CDR1 MGHRA and CDR2 YSYEKL. The CDR3 consists of 16 residues. In DNA, the CDR3 is TGCGCCAGCAGCCAAGATATTAGCGGGATGGGAAATGAGCAGTTCTTC. It specifies CASSQDISGMGNEQFF.

V is TRBV24-1 and J is TRBJ1-4; D remains unclear. V shed 6 bases and J shed 10 bases, with 11 bases lying between them. The CDR3 spans 12 residues. Germline-derived CDR1 and CDR2 are KGHDR and SFDVKD. As DNA, the CDR3 is TGTGCCACCAGTTCAAGTAGAGGAAAACTGTTTTTT. Its protein is CATSSSRGKLFF.

The J gene is TRBJ2-7, the V gene TRBV7-2; D might be TRBD1 (7 bases). Trimming removed 6 bases from V and 1 base from J, with 16 bases in between. This CDR3 is 15 amino acids long. Germline CDR1 is SGHTA and CDR2 is FQGNSA. The DNA of the CDR3 is TGTGCCAGCAGGGAAAACAGGGGACTTTCCTACGAGCAGTACTTC. Translated: CASRENRGLSYEQYF.

The V gene is TRBV7-3, the J gene TRBJ1-2, with D maybe TRBD1 (6 bases). The V and J ends lost 2 bases and 3 bases respectively, with 16 bases between them. CDR1 is SGHTA and CDR2 is FQGTGA in the germline V gene. CDR3 length equals 16 residues. The CDR3 sequence is CASSLGPGERDYGYTF. In DNA form, the CDR3 reads TGTGCCAGCAGCTTAGGGCCAGGGGAAAGGGACTATGGCTACACCTTC.

This sequence joins TRBV7-2 and TRBJ2-5; 7 positions agree with TRBD2. The germline V gene encodes CDR1 SGHTA and CDR2 FQGNSA. Germline trimming cut 2 bases from V and 4 bases from J; bases unmatched to any gene: 7. CDR3 length: 15 amino acids. The CDR3 region has the DNA TGTGCCAGCAGCTTAATAGGGCCGGGGGGAGAGACCCAGTACTTC. It translates to CASSLIGPGGETQYF.

V gene TRBV30 combines with J gene TRBJ2-1, with 9 positions matching TRBD2. Trimming took 7 bases from V and 6 from J; bases not matched to a gene: 4. The CDR3 has 12 amino acids. Germline values: CDR1 GTSNPN, CDR2 SVGIG (reference sequence). The DNA of the CDR3 is TGTGCCTCAGGACTAGCGCTCAATGAGCAGTTCTTC. Protein: CASGLALNEQFF.

A few counts support this clone. The chain couples TRBV28 to TRBJ2-7; 8 bases map to TRBD1. Per germline, CDR1 MDHEN and CDR2 SYDVKM. The CDR3 is 14 amino acids. Trimming at V came to 3 bases and at J to 6 bases, leaving 7 bases not matched to a gene. The CDR3 sequence is CASSFRTGFGEQYF. Here the CDR3 DNA reads TGTGCCAGCAGTTTTAGGACAGGGTTTGGCGAGCAGTACTTC.

This clone was recorded a few times. The gene calls are TRBV9 and TRBJ2-7; TRBD2 is a possible D gene (6 bases). V dropped 0 bases and J dropped 7 bases, with 14 bases sitting between them. The CDR3 contains 14 residues. The V gene's germline CDR1 is SGDLS and CDR2 YYNGEE. CDR3 amino acids: CASSVDPGRGEQYF. In nucleotides, the CDR3 is TGTGCCAGCAGCGTAGATCCGGGGCGGGGTGAGCAGTACTTC.

This clone was seen once. The rearrangement uses TRBV30 and TRBJ1-1; D perhaps matches TRBD1 (5 bases). This CDR3 spans 14 amino acids. From germline, CDR1 is GTSNPN and CDR2 SVGIG (reference sequence). The V gene lost 4 bases and the J gene lost 5 bases, with 17 bases spanning the gap. The CDR3 reads CAWMPSRRGTEAFF. The CDR3 nucleotides are TGTGCCTGGATGCCGTCCAGGAGGGGAACTGAAGCTTTCTTT.

This clone came up a few times. The chain employs TRBV28 and TRBJ2-7; TRBD2 aligns across 9 bases. This CDR3 comprises 15 residues. Germline V gives CDR1 MDHEN, CDR2 SYDVKM. The trim removed 6 bases at V and 2 bases at J, leaving 8 bases unmatched. As DNA, the CDR3 is TGTGCCAGCAGCCCCACCGGGACTAGCACCTACGAGCAGTACTTC. Its protein is CASSPTGTSTYEQYF.

This clone appeared once. The chain employs TRBV20-1 and TRBJ2-5, with 10 nucleotides matching TRBD2. CDR3 length: 14 amino acids. The V and J ends lost 3 bases and 5 bases, in that order; junction bases with no gene match: 6. Looked up from germline, CDR1 is DFQATT and CDR2 is SNEGSKA (reference sequence). The CDR3 protein is CSASWLAGDETQYF. CDR3 bases: TGCAGTGCTAGTTGGCTAGCGGGGGACGAGACCCAGTACTTC.

The V gene is TRBV6-5, the J gene TRBJ1-2; 7 bases match TRBD1. In germline, CDR1 is MNHEY, CDR2 SVGAGI. This CDR3 region has 14 residues. V trimming: 6 bases; J trimming: 2 bases; junction bases outside the gene matches: 6. The CDR3: CASRITGANYGYTF. The CDR3 DNA sequence: TGTGCCAGCAGAATAACAGGGGCCAACTATGGCTACACCTTC.

This clone was recorded once. The V gene is TRBV7-9, the J gene TRBJ2-1; TRBD2 aligns across 13 bases. CDR1 SEHNR and CDR2 FQNEAQ come from the germline V gene (reference sequence). The CDR3 sequence is 15 residues long. Trimming cost V 5 bases and J 5 bases; bases outside gene matches: 3. This chain's CDR3 is CASSPGLAGHNEQFF. CDR3 coding DNA: TGTGCCAGCAGCCCGGGACTAGCGGGACACAATGAGCAGTTCTTC.

The chain couples TRBV29-1 to TRBJ1-3; 9 positions agree with TRBD1. With V trimmed by 5 bases and J by 7 bases, 3 bases remained unmatched. Germline V lookup: CDR1 SQVTM, CDR2 ANQGSEA. The CDR3 runs 12 residues. CDR3 coding DNA: TGCAGCGTTCTCGACAGGGGGAACACCATATATTTT. Protein sequence: CSVLDRGNTIYF.

This chain connects TRBV9 to TRBJ2-1, with 10 bases identical to TRBD2. Per germline, CDR1 SGDLS and CDR2 YYNGEE. Trimming at V came to 6 bases and at J to 4 bases, leaving 10 bases not matched to a gene. The CDR3 covers 16 residues. CDR3 coding DNA: TGTGCCAGCACCCGTCTAGCGGGAGTTGGGTACAATGAGCAGTTCTTC. Its protein product is CASTRLAGVGYNEQFF.

CDR3 in amino acids: CASSQTSWLTDTQYF. Here the CDR3 DNA reads TGTGCCAGCAGCCAGACTAGCTGGCTCACAGATACGCAGTATTTT. The chain joins TRBV25-1 to TRBJ2-3, with 7 bases lining up with TRBD2. The CDR3 runs 15 residues. J was trimmed by 2 bases and V by 6 bases; bases with no gene match: 8. Germline CDR1 and CDR2: MGHDK and SYGVNS.

The chain employs TRBV5-1 and TRBJ1-2; 8 bases line up with TRBD1. J was trimmed by 3 bases and V by 0 bases; bases with no gene match: 1. The CDR3 runs 14 residues. Germline V lookup: CDR1 SGHRS, CDR2 YFSETQ. CDR3 DNA: TGCGCCAGCAGCTTGGGGACAGGGTACTATGGCTACACCTTC. The encoded protein is CASSLGTGYYGYTF.

The chain has TRBV5-5 and TRBJ2-1; no reliable D call. The CDR3 is 12 residues long. Germline V gene sequence: CDR1 SGHKS, CDR2 YYEKEE (reference sequence). The ends were cut back, 0 bases at V and 8 bases at J, with 6 bases in the middle. The CDR3 loop is CASSLADYEQFF. The CDR3 DNA follows: TGTGCCAGCAGCTTGGCAGATTATGAGCAGTTCTTC.

The rearrangement links TRBV6-2 or TRBV6-3 to TRBJ2-3; D possibly corresponds to TRBD1 (7 bases). Germline lookup yields CDR1 MNHEY and CDR2 SVGEGT. V was shortened by 2 bases and J by 1 base, with 13 bases between the two germline ends. The CDR3 has 16 residues. Written as DNA, the CDR3 is TGTGCCAGCAGTTACCTAGGGGGCGGGGGCACAGATACGCAGTATTTT. Translating gives CASSYLGGGGTDTQYF.